These 24 T cell receptor beta chains share one sample of origin, sequenced in a study of identical twins. TCRdb ran MiXCR on the 5' RACE reads and lists one entry per CDR3 protein. Among hundreds of thousands of distinct CDR3 sequences listed, 15% to 20% were seen once. This same sample was also taken into another study, of T cells expressing NK-cell markers.

The sample consisted of PBMCs. These receptors came from a young woman in good health.

The chain is built from TRBV18 and TRBJ2-7; D perhaps matches TRBD2 (6 bases). Deletions cut 3 bases from V and 12 bases from J, with 21 bases between. Per the germline V gene, CDR1 is KGHSH and CDR2 is LQKENI. The CDR3 runs to 14 residues. The CDR3 DNA sequence: TGTGCCAGCTCACCGGCCCAAGGAGGGGCCCCGTTGTACTTC. It translates to CASSPAQGGAPLYF. Full variable domain (rest looked up from reference TRBV18 and TRBJ2-7): NAGVMQNPRHLVRRRGQEARLRCSPMKGHSHVYWYRQLPEEGLKFMVYLQKENIIDESGMPKERFSAEFPKEGPSILRIQQVVRGDSAAYFCASSPAQGGAPLYFGPGTRLTVT.

The chain carries TRBV20-1 and TRBJ2-3; D possibly corresponds to TRBD2 (5 bases). The V and J ends lost 6 bases and 5 bases respectively, with 21 bases between them. The CDR3 extends over 15 amino acids. Germline values: CDR1 DFQATT, CDR2 SNEGSKA (reference sequence). CDR3 nucleotide sequence: TGCAGTGCCGTACCCTTTAGGCCCCGGGAAGATACGCAGTATTTT. Protein sequence: CSAVPFRPREDTQYF.

The genes are TRBV18 and TRBJ2-5; TRBD2 agrees at 13 bases. The CDR3 is 16 residues long. Germline CDR1 KGHSH, CDR2 LQKENI. Unmatched junction bases numbered 1, after V lost 1 base and J lost 2 bases. The CDR3 DNA reads TGTGCCAGCTCACCACGGACTAGCGGGGGACAAGAGACCCAGTACTTC. Encoded protein: CASSPRTSGGQETQYF.

The sample holds a few counts of this clonotype. CDR3 nucleotides: TGTGCCAGCAGCTTAATGGGGGCCCTACCCTACGAGCAGTACTTC. It is translated as CASSLMGALPYEQYF. The chain couples TRBV11-2 to TRBJ2-7, with a weak D call TRBD1 (6 bases). The CDR3 has 15 amino acids. CDR1 is SGHAT and CDR2 is FQNNGV in the germline V gene. Trimming left V 2 bases short and J 2 bases short, with 13 bases between. Variable domain in full (rest from reference TRBV11-2 and TRBJ2-7): EAGVAQSPRYKIIEKRQSVAFWCNPISGHATLYWYQQILGQGPKLLIQFQNNGVVDDSQLPKDRFSAERLKGVDSTLKIQPAKLEDSAVYLCASSLMGALPYEQYFGPGTRLTVT.

This clonotype was seen only a few times. The chain recombines TRBV5-1 with TRBJ2-3; tentatively, D is TRBD1 or TRBD2 (6 bases each). The CDR3 runs 17 residues. Deletions cut 4 bases from V and 2 bases from J, with 20 bases between. Germline V lookup: CDR1 SGHRS, CDR2 YFSETQ. DNA for the CDR3: TGCGCCAGCAGCCTTCTACCAGGGGACTTGGTCACAGATACGCAGTATTTT. Residues: CASSLLPGDLVTDTQYF. The entire variable domain, with the rest obtained from reference TRBV5-1 and TRBJ2-3, is as follows: KAGVTQTPRYLIKTRGQQVTLSCSPISGHRSVSWYQQTPGQGLQFLFEYFSETQRNKGNFPGRFSGRQFSNSRSEMNVSTLELGDSALYLCASSLLPGDLVTDTQYFGPGTRLTVL.

This clonotype was counted only a few times. This chain uses TRBV5-6 with TRBJ2-7, with D perhaps matching TRBD2 (6 bases). The CDR3 runs 13 residues. Trimming cost V 6 bases and J 5 bases, with 15 bases left between them. Germline-derived CDR1 and CDR2 are SGHDT and YYEEEE. This CDR3 is CASTLTRAHEQYF. CDR3 DNA: TGTGCCAGCACCCTGACTAGAGCCCACGAGCAGTACTTC.

This clonotype was seen only a few times. The genes are TRBV7-6 and TRBJ2-3; TRBD1 or TRBD2 may be the D gene (6 bases each). From germline, CDR1 is SGHVS and CDR2 FNYEAQ. The CDR3 extends over 15 amino acids. The germline V and J ends were trimmed by 5 bases and 5 bases, with 17 bases remaining between them. The CDR3 coding sequence is TGTGCCAGCAGCCGTAGGGGGGTCGGGATAGATACGCAGTATTTT. Its translation: CASSRRGVGIDTQYF.

This clonotype has a handful of counts. The CDR3 sequence: CASSAGPGNEQFF. For the CDR3, the DNA is TGCGCCAGCAGCGCCGGACCAGGGAATGAGCAGTTCTTC. The chain uses TRBV4-3 and TRBJ2-1; possible D gene TRBD1, 5 bases. The CDR3 is 13 residues long. CDR1 is LGHNA, CDR2 YSLEER, per germline. V lost 5 bases to trimming and J lost 7 bases, with 12 bases between them.

This chain links TRBV7-2 with TRBJ2-7; 7 bases agree with TRBD2. V was clipped by 7 bases and J by 2 bases; unmatched bases: 8. Germline CDR1 is SGHTA and CDR2 is FQGNSA. The CDR3 totals 14 residues. The CDR3 sequence: CASTERSGTYEQYF. The CDR3 bases are TGTGCCAGCACCGAAAGAAGCGGGACCTACGAGCAGTACTTC.

The chain couples TRBV19 to TRBJ1-5; D uncertain. V lost 7 bases and J 3 bases, leaving 13 bases between the germline ends. The length of the CDR3 is 14 residues. Germline loops: CDR1 LNHDA, CDR2 SQIVND (reference sequence). This CDR3 reads CASKATWTNQPQHF. CDR3 nucleotides: TGTGCCAGTAAGGCGACCTGGACCAATCAGCCCCAGCATTTT.

The genes are TRBV6-5 and TRBJ2-7; the match to TRBD2 covers 15 bases. Germline CDR1 MNHEY, CDR2 SVGAGI. This CDR3 is 15 amino acids long. Trimming at V came to 2 bases and at J to 6 bases, leaving 2 bases not matched to a gene. This chain's CDR3 is CASSYPGLAGGEQYF. CDR3 nucleotides: TGTGCCAGCAGTTACCCGGGACTAGCGGGAGGCGAGCAGTACTTC.

This clonotype was observed a handful of times. V usage is TRBV9 and J usage is TRBJ2-2; D remains unclear. CDR1 and CDR2 (germline): SGDLS, YYNGEE. Between the trimmed V and J ends, which lost 6 bases and 6 bases, there was a span of 15 bases. CDR3 size: 14 residues. As DNA, the CDR3 is TGTGCCAGCAAATTGGCTGCCTCCCCCGGGGAGCTGTTTTTT. Amino acid sequence: CASKLAASPGELFF.

This sequence joins TRBV9 and TRBJ2-7; D gene uncertain. CDR1 and CDR2 from the germline V gene are SGDLS and YYNGEE. This CDR3 contains 12 residues. The ends were cut back, 7 bases at V and 5 bases at J, with 13 bases in the middle. The CDR3 spells CASGASKNEQYF. The CDR3 nucleotides read TGTGCCAGCGGAGCAAGTAAGAACGAGCAGTACTTC.

V is TRBV18 and J is TRBJ2-7; the match to TRBD1 covers 8 bases. The germline gives CDR1 KGHSH, CDR2 LQKENI. This CDR3 spans 16 amino acids. Trimming removed 0 bases from V and 1 base from J; junction bases left unmatched: 5. CDR3 sequence: CASSPPGQVPSYEQYF. CDR3 in DNA: TGTGCCAGCTCACCACCGGGACAGGTACCTTCCTACGAGCAGTACTTC. Drawing the rest from reference TRBV18 and TRBJ2-7, the complete variable domain is NAGVMQNPRHLVRRRGQEARLRCSPMKGHSHVYWYRQLPEEGLKFMVYLQKENIIDESGMPKERFSAEFPKEGPSILRIQQVVRGDSAAYFCASSPPGQVPSYEQYFGPGTRLTVT.

This clonotype was seen many times. This chain joins TRBV12-3 or TRBV12-4 and TRBJ1-1; D gene ambiguous. This CDR3 comprises 12 residues. Trimming shortened V by 2 bases and J by 1 base, and 2 bases separated the two germline ends. CDR3 protein: CASSLTNTEAFF. The CDR3 DNA follows: TGTGCCAGCAGTTTAACGAACACTGAAGCTTTCTTT.

This clonotype occurred a few times. The chain couples TRBV4-3 to TRBJ2-2; D is perhaps TRBD2 (6 bases). Trimming left V 0 bases short and J 3 bases short, with 11 bases between. Germline V CDR1 and CDR2: LGHNA, YSLEER. The CDR3 is 16 amino acids. CDR3 protein: CASSQEGTGHTGELFF. In DNA, the CDR3 is TGCGCCAGCAGCCAAGAGGGGACTGGACACACCGGGGAGCTGTTTTTT.

This clonotype was seen many times. This chain joins TRBV15 and TRBJ2-7; a possible D gene is TRBD2 (6 bases). The V end lost 0 bases, the J end lost 2 bases, and 8 bases lay between the germline ends. The CDR3 spans 14 residues. Germline V gene data show CDR1 as LNHNV and CDR2 as YYDKDF (reference sequence). The CDR3 bases are TGTGCCACCAGCAGAGATCGGGGGACCTACGAGCAGTACTTC. As protein: CATSRDRGTYEQYF. The entire variable domain, with the rest obtained from reference TRBV15 and TRBJ2-7, is as follows: DAMVIQNPRYQVTQFGKPVTLSCSQTLNHNVMYWYQQKSSQAPKLLFHYYDKDFNNEADTPDNFQSRRPNTSFCFLDIRSPGLGDTAMYLCATSRDRGTYEQYFGPGTRLTVT.

The chain has TRBV12-5 and TRBJ1-2; D is unresolved. V was trimmed by 0 bases and J by 7 bases, leaving 12 bases between them. Germline lookup yields CDR1 LGHNT and CDR2 FRNRAP. This CDR3 is built from 14 residues. The CDR3 nucleotides are TGTGCTAGTGGTTTGGTGGGTACGACCCCTGGCTACACCTTC. The encoded protein is CASGLVGTTPGYTF. The entire variable domain, with the rest obtained from reference TRBV12-5 and TRBJ1-2, is as follows: DARVTQTPRHKVTEMGQEVTMRCQPILGHNTVFWYRQTMMQGLELLAYFRNRAPLDDSGMPKDRFSAEMPDATLATLKIQPSEPRDSAVYFCASGLVGTTPGYTFGSGTRLTVV.

V and J are TRBV6-5 and TRBJ2-7, with D possibly TRBD1 on 6 matching bases. V was pared by 2 bases and J by 5 bases, with 13 bases between. CDR3 size: 14 residues. Germline V gene data show CDR1 as MNHEY and CDR2 as SVGAGI. The chain's CDR3 is CASSYVGADHEQYF. In nucleotides, the CDR3 is TGTGCCAGCAGTTACGTGGGGGCTGATCACGAGCAGTACTTC.

The V and J genes are TRBV7-9 and TRBJ2-7, with D unclear. Germline CDR1 is SEHNR and CDR2 is FQNEAQ (reference sequence). The V and J ends lost 5 bases and 2 bases respectively, with 16 bases between them. The CDR3 spans 15 residues. Written as DNA, the CDR3 is TGTGCCAGCAGCCCGAGAAACGTTCAGCCCTACGAGCAGTACTTC. It yields the protein CASSPRNVQPYEQYF.

The table lists this clonotype with a few counts. The chain employs TRBV2 and TRBJ2-4; 14 bases are a match to TRBD2. Germline CDR1 SNHLY, CDR2 FYNNEI. The ends lost 6 bases at V and 2 bases at J; junction bases unmatched: 6. The CDR3 extends over 17 amino acids. This chain's CDR3 is CASRFGLAGGTKNIQYF. CDR3 in DNA: TGTGCCAGCAGATTTGGACTAGCGGGGGGTACCAAAAACATTCAGTACTTC. Based on the CDR3 plus reference TRBV2 and TRBJ2-4, the full variable domain is EPEVTQTPSHQVTQMGQEVILRCVPISNHLYFYWYRQILGQKVEFLVSFYNNEISEKSEIFDDQFSVERPDGSNFTLKIRSTKLEDSAMYFCASRFGLAGGTKNIQYFGAGTRLSVL.

This chain connects TRBV20-1 to TRBJ2-2; 8 nucleotides align to TRBD2. V was clipped by 5 bases and J by 4 bases; unmatched bases: 12. This CDR3 contains 16 residues. Germline V lookup: CDR1 DFQATT, CDR2 SNEGSKA (reference sequence). DNA of the CDR3: TGCAGTGCTCCCTTTAGCGGGGCCCCTGGCACCGGGGAGCTGTTTTTT. This encodes CSAPFSGAPGTGELFF.

V and J are TRBV6-2 or TRBV6-3 and TRBJ2-1; D is unclear. This CDR3 has 15 residues. Germline values: CDR1 MNHEY, CDR2 SVGEGT. V shed 7 bases and J shed 4 bases, with 17 bases lying between them. In DNA form, the CDR3 reads TGTGCCAGCATTCCAACTTCATTCCTGTACAATGAGCAGTTCTTC. Its translation: CASIPTSFLYNEQFF.

The J gene is TRBJ1-5, the V gene TRBV27; no clear D gene. The CDR3 loop spans 14 amino acids. Looked up from germline, CDR1 is MNHEY and CDR2 is SMNVEV (reference sequence). V lost 6 bases, J lost 7 bases, and 16 bases lay in between. The chain's CDR3 is CASSTASGFQPQHF. The CDR3 DNA is TGTGCCAGCAGCACCGCCAGCGGGTTCCAGCCCCAGCATTTT.